What follows are 14 T cell receptor beta chains derived from one specimen sequenced in a study of blood T cells in healthy people across ages. A second PCR of about 6 to 12 cycles used a sample-barcoded 5' primer and a J-beta primer mix. TCRdb re-analysed the 5' RACE reads in MiXCR, keeping a single row per CDR3 protein. The table shows fewer than 2 million distinct CDR3 sequences, with approximately 40% occurring only once. Specimen: blood. These receptors all stem from a human donor in good health.

This chain joins TRBV6-5 and TRBJ2-3; the match to TRBD1 covers 7 bases. The J segment lost 1 base and the V segment lost 6 bases, leaving 7 bases of the junction unmatched. CDR1 and CDR2 from the germline V gene are MNHEY and SVGAGI. The CDR3 is made up of 15 amino acids. This chain's CDR3 is CASSYGQDGTDTQYF. The CDR3 bases are TGTGCCAGCAGCTATGGACAGGACGGCACAGATACGCAGTATTTT.

This sequence joins TRBV7-3 and TRBJ1-1; D ambiguous. This CDR3 has 13 amino acids. The V end lost 2 bases, the J end lost 6 bases, and 10 bases lay between the germline ends. Germline V gene lookup returns CDR1 SGHTA and CDR2 FQGTGA. CDR3 nucleotide sequence: TGTGCCAGCAGCTTAGATAGGAAGTCTGAAGCTTTCTTT. This codes for CASSLDRKSEAFF.

This clonotype was observed a handful of times. This sequence joins TRBV9 and TRBJ2-3; TRBD2 agrees at 9 bases. After removal of 0 bases from V and 6 bases from J, the junction contained 14 bases not matched to a gene. This CDR3 is 18 amino acids long. The V gene's germline CDR1 is SGDLS and CDR2 YYNGEE. The CDR3 bases are TGTGCCAGCAGCGTAGGGGTTAGCGGGGGATATTACACGGATACGCAGTATTTT. As protein: CASSVGVSGGYYTDTQYF.

The rearrangement uses TRBV29-1 and TRBJ1-1; 12 bases agree with TRBD1. Germline CDR1 reads SQVTM; CDR2 reads ANQGSEA. This CDR3 is 11 amino acids long. CDR3 sequence reads: CGTGGEVEAFF. DNA of the CDR3: TGCGGGACAGGGGGCGAAGTTGAAGCTTTCTTT. The full variable domain, its missing parts supplied by reference TRBV29-1 and TRBJ1-1, is SAVISQKPSRDICQRGTSLTIQCQVDSQVTMMFWYRQQPGQSLTLIATANQGSEATYESGFVIDKFPISRPNLTFSTLTVSNMSPEDSSIYLCGTGGEVEAFFGQGTRLTVV.

This rearrangement joins TRBV18 to TRBJ2-1, with TRBD2 matching over 7 bases. The CDR3 is made up of 14 amino acids. Germline assignment: CDR1 KGHSH and CDR2 LQKENI. The trim removed 5 bases at V and 9 bases at J, leaving 10 bases unmatched. This chain's CDR3 is CASSGGLTFTEQFF. CDR3 nucleotide sequence: TGTGCCAGCTCAGGGGGACTAACTTTTACTGAGCAGTTCTTC.

The chain employs TRBV20-1 and TRBJ1-1; no reliable D call. With 2 bases removed from V and 1 base from J, the gap between germline ends came to 11 bases. The CDR3 has 14 residues. Germline CDR1 and CDR2: DFQATT and SNEGSKA (reference sequence). In DNA, the CDR3 is TGCAGTGCTAGATACATGGCAGCGAACACTGAAGCTTTCTTT. It yields the protein CSARYMAANTEAFF.

The CDR3 nucleotides are TGTGCCAGCAGTGAATGGGGGGGAACCTACGGGCAGTACTTC. Translated: CASSEWGGTYGQYF. V usage is TRBV25-1 and J usage is TRBJ2-4; 7 nucleotides line up with TRBD2. V gave up 1 base and J gave up 13 bases; unmatched junction bases: 10. This CDR3 contains 14 residues. Germline CDR1 MGHDK, CDR2 SYGVNS.

The chain has TRBV11-2 and TRBJ1-4; no clear D gene. Germline CDR1 and CDR2: SGHAT and FQNNGV. The CDR3 has 16 amino acids. Trimming cost V 0 bases and J 1 base, with 9 bases left between them. CDR3 sequence reads: CASSLERTETNEKLFF. In DNA form, the CDR3 reads TGTGCCAGCAGCTTAGAACGGACCGAAACTAATGAAAAACTGTTTTTT.

Only a few counts were recorded for this clonotype. This chain uses TRBV24-1 with TRBJ2-1; weak D call: TRBD1 (6 bases). Germline CDR1 reads KGHDR; CDR2 reads SFDVKD. Deletions cut 4 bases from V and 10 bases from J, with 10 bases between. This CDR3 has 12 amino acids. The CDR3 loop is CATSESGTEQFF. The CDR3 DNA reads as TGTGCCACCAGTGAGTCCGGGACAGAGCAGTTCTTC.

J is TRBJ1-2 and V is TRBV18; tentative D call: TRBD1 (5 bases). The CDR3 length is 13 residues. Germline V gives CDR1 KGHSH, CDR2 LQKENI. Trimming cost V 3 bases and J 3 bases, with 8 bases left between them. This chain's CDR3 is CASSPEQDYGYTF. The CDR3 region has the DNA TGTGCCAGCTCACCCGAACAGGACTATGGCTACACCTTC.

This clonotype appeared a few times. The chain joins TRBV7-2 to TRBJ1-2; D might be TRBD1 (5 bases). The CDR3 spans 13 residues. Germline V gene lookup returns CDR1 SGHTA and CDR2 FQGNSA. V lost 5 bases to trimming and J lost 8 bases, with 15 bases between them. The CDR3 region has the DNA TGTGCCAGCAGCGTTCAGGGAAGCGAGGGCTACACCTTC. Translated: CASSVQGSEGYTF.

The V and J genes are TRBV11-2 and TRBJ1-2; D possibly corresponds to TRBD1 (5 bases). The CDR3 length is 15 residues. Germline values: CDR1 SGHAT, CDR2 FQNNGV. Trimming pared 5 bases from V and 8 bases from J, leaving 21 bases between. DNA of the CDR3: TGTGCCAGCAGCCCAGATCTGGTGAGGGGAGGCGGCTACACCTTC. Encoded protein: CASSPDLVRGGGYTF.

The chain employs TRBV29-1 and TRBJ2-7, with 7 bases lining up with TRBD1. The end of the DNA is better explained by TRBJ2-5, so the J call may be wrong. Germline V gene sequence: CDR1 SQVTM, CDR2 ANQGSEA. The CDR3 is made up of 14 amino acids. The chain's CDR3 is CSVRWGYRGKTQYF. The DNA of the CDR3 is TGCAGCGTCCGGTGGGGGTACAGGGGAAAGACCCAGTACTTC.

This clonotype was counted only a few times. The chain carries TRBV6-4 and TRBJ2-3, with 10 bases fitting TRBD2. The V gene's germline CDR1 is MRHNA and CDR2 SNTAGT. Trimming took 7 bases from V and 4 from J; bases not matched to a gene: 5. CDR3 length equals 14 residues. The CDR3 here is CASNASGGADTQYF. The CDR3 nucleotides read TGTGCCAGCAATGCTAGCGGGGGCGCAGATACGCAGTATTTT.